This TCR beta chain was profiled in a study of T-cell reconstitution after alpha-beta-depleted transplantation in children. This clonotype was seen a few times. A TCRbeta library incorporating unique molecular identifiers was prepared. TCRdb re-derived calls from the PCR reads in MiXCR, one entry per CDR3 protein. The sample has hundreds of thousands of distinct CDR3 sequences; 10% to 15% are singletons. The V gene's germline CDR1 is LNHNV and CDR2 YYDKDF (reference sequence). The CDR3 has 13 residues. Trimming removed 5 bases from V and 8 bases from J, with 13 bases in between. V gene TRBV15 combines with J gene TRBJ2-1, with D perhaps matching TRBD2 (5 bases). This sequence originates from a girl aged 2-10 years with congenital amegakaryocytic thrombocytopenia, due to receive a stem cell transplant. The sample in question was PBMCs, obtained before TCRalphabeta/CD19-depleted stem cell transplant. For the CDR3, the DNA is TGTGCCACCAGCCCCCTACGGAGGCATGAGCAGTTCTTC. Translated: CATSPLRRHEQFF.